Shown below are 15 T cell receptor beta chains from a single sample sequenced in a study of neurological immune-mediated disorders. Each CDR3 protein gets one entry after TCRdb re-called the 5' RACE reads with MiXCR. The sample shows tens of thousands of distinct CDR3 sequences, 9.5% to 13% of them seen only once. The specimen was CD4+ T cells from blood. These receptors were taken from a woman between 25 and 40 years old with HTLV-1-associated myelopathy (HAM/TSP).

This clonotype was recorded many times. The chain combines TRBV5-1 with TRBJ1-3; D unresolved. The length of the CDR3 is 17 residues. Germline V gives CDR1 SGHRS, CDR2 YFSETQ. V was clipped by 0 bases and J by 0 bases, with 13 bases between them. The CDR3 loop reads CASSLDGGISSGNTIYF. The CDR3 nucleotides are TGCGCCAGCAGCTTGGATGGAGGGATCAGCTCTGGAAACACCATATATTTT.

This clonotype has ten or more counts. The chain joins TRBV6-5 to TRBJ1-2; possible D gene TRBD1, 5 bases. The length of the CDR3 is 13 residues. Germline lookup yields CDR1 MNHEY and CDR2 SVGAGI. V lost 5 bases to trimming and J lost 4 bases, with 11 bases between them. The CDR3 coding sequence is TGTGCCAGCAGTAAGGACATTGCCTATGGCTACACCTTC. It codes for CASSKDIAYGYTF.

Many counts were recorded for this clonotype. The chain's CDR3 is CASSLGAWSTDTQYF. For the CDR3, the DNA is TGCGCCAGCAGCTTGGGGGCGTGGAGCACAGATACGCAGTATTTT. The chain links TRBV5-1 to TRBJ2-3; D uncertain. The length of the CDR3 is 15 residues. V was clipped by 0 bases and J by 0 bases, with 8 bases between them. Germline V gene data show CDR1 as SGHRS and CDR2 as YFSETQ.

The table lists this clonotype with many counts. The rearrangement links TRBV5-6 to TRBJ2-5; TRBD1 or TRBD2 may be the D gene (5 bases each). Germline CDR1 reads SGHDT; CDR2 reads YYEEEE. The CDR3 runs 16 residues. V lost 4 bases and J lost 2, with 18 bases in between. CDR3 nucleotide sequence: TGTGCCAGCAGCCGCCGAGGGGCGCGGAAACAAGAGACCCAGTACTTC. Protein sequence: CASSRRGARKQETQYF. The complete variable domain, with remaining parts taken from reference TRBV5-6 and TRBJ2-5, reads DAGVTQSPTHLIKTRGQQVTLRCSPKSGHDTVSWYQQALGQGPQFIFQYYEEEERQRGNFPDRFSGHQFPNYSSELNVNALLLGDSALYLCASSRRGARKQETQYFGPGTRLLVL.

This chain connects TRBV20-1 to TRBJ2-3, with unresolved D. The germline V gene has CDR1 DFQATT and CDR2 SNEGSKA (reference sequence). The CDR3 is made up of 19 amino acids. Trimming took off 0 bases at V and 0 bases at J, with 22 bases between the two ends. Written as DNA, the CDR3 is TGCAGTGCTAGAGAGAAATATCGTTCCTGGGTTGGTAGCACAGATACGCAGTATTTT. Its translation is CSAREKYRSWVGSTDTQYF.

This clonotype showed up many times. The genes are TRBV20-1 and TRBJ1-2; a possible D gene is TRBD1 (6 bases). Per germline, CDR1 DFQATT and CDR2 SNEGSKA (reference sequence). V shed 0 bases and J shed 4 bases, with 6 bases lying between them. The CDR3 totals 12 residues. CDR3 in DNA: TGCAGTGCTAGAGAAGGGGGCTATGGCTACACCTTC. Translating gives CSAREGGYGYTF.

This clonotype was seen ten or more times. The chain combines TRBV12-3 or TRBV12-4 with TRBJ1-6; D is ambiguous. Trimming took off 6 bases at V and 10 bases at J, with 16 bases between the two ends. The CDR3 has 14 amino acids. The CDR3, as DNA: TGTGCCAGCAGGACCCGGGTCGCTGGGTCACCCCTCCACTTT. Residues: CASRTRVAGSPLHF.

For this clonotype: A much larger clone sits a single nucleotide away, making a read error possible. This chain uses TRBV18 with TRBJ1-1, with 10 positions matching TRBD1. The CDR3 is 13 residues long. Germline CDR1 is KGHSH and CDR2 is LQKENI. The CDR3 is CARSPGTGAQAFF. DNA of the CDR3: TGTGCCAGATCACCTGGGACAGGGGCGCAGGCTTTCTTT.

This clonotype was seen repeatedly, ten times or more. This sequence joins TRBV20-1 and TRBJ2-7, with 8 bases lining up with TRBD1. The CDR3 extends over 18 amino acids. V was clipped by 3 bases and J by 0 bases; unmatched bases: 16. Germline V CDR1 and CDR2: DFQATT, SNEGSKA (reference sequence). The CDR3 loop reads CSARGLAEAGGISYEQYF. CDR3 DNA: TGCAGTGCTAGGGGACTGGCGGAGGCAGGGGGCATCTCCTACGAGCAGTACTTC.

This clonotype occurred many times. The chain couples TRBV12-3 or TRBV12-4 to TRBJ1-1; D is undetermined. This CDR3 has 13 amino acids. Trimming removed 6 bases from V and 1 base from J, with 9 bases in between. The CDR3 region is CASSTQKNTEAFF. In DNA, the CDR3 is TGTGCCAGCAGCACTCAGAAGAACACTGAAGCTTTCTTT.

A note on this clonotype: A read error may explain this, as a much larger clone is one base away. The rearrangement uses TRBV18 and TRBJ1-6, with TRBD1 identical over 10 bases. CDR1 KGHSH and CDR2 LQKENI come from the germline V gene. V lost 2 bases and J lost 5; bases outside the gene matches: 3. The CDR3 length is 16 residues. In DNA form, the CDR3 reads TGTGCCAGCTCACCATTGGGACAGGGGAATAATTCACCCCTCCACTTT. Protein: CASSPLGQGNNSPLHF.

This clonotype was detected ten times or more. CDR3 residues: CSAVGQRSTGELFF. The CDR3 region has the DNA TGCAGTGCTGTTGGACAGCGCAGCACCGGGGAGCTGTTTTTT. The genes are TRBV20-1 and TRBJ2-2; tentative D call: TRBD1 (6 bases). V was trimmed by 5 bases and J by 4 bases, leaving 14 bases between them. Germline CDR1 is DFQATT and CDR2 is SNEGSKA (reference sequence). This CDR3 has 14 residues.

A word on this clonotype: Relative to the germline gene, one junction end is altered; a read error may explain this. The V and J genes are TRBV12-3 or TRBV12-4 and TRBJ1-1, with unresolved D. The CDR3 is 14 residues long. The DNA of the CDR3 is TGTTCCAGCAGAGCAGGCGGCACGAACACTGAAGCTTTCTTT. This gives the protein CSSRAGGTNTEAFF.

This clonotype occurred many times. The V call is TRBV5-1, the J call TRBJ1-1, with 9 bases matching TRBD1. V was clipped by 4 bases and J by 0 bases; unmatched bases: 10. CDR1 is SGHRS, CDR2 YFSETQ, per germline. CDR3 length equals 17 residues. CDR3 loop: CASSRTGTGTMNTEAFF. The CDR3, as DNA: TGCGCCAGCAGCCGAACCGGGACAGGGACGATGAACACTGAAGCTTTCTTT. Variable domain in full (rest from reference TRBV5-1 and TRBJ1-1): KAGVTQTPRYLIKTRGQQVTLSCSPISGHRSVSWYQQTPGQGLQFLFEYFSETQRNKGNFPGRFSGRQFSNSRSEMNVSTLELGDSALYLCASSRTGTGTMNTEAFFGQGTRLTVV.

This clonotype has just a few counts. The CDR3 DNA is TGCGCCAGCAGCTTGGGGGACTTCGCCCCCTACAATGAGCAGTTCTTC. Translated: CASSLGDFAPYNEQFF. The chain uses TRBV5-1 and TRBJ2-1; D is perhaps TRBD2 (6 bases). The CDR3 has 16 residues. Germline values: CDR1 SGHRS, CDR2 YFSETQ. V lost 0 bases to trimming and J lost 2 bases, with 12 bases between them.